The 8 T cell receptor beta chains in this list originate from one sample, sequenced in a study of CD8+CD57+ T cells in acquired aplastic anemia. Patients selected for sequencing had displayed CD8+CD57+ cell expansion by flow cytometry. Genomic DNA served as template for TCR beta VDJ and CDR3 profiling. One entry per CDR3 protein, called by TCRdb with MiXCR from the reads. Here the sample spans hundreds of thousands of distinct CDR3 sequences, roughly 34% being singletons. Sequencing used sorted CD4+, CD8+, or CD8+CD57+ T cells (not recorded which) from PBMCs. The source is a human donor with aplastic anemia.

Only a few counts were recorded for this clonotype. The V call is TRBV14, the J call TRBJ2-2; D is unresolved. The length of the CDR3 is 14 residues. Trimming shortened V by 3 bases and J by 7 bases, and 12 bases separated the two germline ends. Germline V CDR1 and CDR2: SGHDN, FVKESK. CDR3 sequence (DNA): TGTGCCAGCAGCCACAACTCAGGAATCGGGGAGCTGTTTTTT. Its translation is CASSHNSGIGELFF.

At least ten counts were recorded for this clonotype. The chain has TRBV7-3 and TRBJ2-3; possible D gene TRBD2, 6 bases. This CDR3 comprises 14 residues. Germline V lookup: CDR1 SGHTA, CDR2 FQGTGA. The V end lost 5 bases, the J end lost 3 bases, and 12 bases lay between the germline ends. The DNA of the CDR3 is TGTGCCAGCAGCCCCACTAGCAGTACAGATACGCAGTATTTT. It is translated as CASSPTSSTDTQYF.

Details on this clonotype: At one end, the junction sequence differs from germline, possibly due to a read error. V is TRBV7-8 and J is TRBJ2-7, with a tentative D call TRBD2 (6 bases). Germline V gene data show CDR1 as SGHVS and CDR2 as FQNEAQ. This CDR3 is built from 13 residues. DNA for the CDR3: TGTGCCAGCAGTCGGGGGAGCTCCTACGGGCAGTACTTC. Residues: CASSRGSSYGQYF.

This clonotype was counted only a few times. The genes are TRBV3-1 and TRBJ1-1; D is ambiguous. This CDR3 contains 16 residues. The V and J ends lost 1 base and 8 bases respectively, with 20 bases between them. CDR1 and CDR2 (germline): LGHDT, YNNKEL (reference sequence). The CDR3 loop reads CASSQVLDPIPLEAFF. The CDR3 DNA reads TGTGCCAGCAGCCAAGTTTTGGATCCCATCCCACTCGAAGCTTTCTTT. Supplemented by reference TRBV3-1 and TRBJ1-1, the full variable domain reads DTAVSQTPKYLVTQMGNDKSIKCEQNLGHDTMYWYKQDSKKFLKIMFSYNNKELIINETVPNRFSPKSPDKAHLNLHINSLELGDSAVYFCASSQVLDPIPLEAFFGQGTRLTVV.

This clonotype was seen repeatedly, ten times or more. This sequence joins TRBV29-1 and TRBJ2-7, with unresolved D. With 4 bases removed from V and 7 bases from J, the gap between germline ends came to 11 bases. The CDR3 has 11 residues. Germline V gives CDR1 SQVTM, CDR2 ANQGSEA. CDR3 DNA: TGCAGCGTTGCCGATGCTAGGGAGCAGTACTTC. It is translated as CSVADAREQYF.

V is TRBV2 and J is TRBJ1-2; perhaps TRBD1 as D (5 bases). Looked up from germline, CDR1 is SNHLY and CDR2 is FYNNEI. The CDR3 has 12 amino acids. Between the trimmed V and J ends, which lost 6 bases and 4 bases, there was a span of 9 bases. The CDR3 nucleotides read TGTGCCAGCAGCGACAGCTTCTATGGCTACACCTTC. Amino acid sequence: CASSDSFYGYTF.

CDR3 DNA: TGTGCCAGTATACGACAGGGAGGGAACGAGCAGTACTTC. It encodes CASIRQGGNEQYF. The rearrangement links TRBV19 to TRBJ2-7, with D perhaps TRBD1 or TRBD2 (7 bases each). Trimming removed 7 bases at V and 5 bases at J, with 15 bases between. CDR1 and CDR2 (germline): LNHDA, SQIVND (reference sequence). This CDR3 contains 13 residues.

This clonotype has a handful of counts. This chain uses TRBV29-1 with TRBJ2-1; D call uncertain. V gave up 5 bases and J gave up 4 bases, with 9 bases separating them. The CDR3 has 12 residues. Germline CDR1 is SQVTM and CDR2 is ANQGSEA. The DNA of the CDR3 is TGCAGCGTTATATCCGGGTACAATGAGCAGTTCTTC. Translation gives CSVISGYNEQFF.